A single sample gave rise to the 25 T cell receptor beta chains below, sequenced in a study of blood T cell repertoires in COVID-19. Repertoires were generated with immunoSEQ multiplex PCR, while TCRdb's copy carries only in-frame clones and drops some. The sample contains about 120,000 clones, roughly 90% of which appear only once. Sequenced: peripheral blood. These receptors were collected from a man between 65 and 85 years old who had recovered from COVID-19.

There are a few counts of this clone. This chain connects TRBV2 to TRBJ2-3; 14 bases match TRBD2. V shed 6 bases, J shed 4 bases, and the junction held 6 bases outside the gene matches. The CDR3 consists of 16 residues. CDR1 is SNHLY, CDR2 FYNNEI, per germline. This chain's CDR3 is CASSLGLAGVADTQYF. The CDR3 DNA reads TGTGCCAGCAGCTTGGGACTAGCGGGAGTCGCAGATACGCAGTATTTT.

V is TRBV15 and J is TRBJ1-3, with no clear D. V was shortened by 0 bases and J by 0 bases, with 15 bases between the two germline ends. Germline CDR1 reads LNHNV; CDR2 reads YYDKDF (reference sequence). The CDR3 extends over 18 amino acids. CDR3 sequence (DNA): TGTGCCACCAGCAGAGACCGGTGGACGGGGAGCTCTGGAAACACCATATATTTT. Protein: CATSRDRWTGSSGNTIYF.

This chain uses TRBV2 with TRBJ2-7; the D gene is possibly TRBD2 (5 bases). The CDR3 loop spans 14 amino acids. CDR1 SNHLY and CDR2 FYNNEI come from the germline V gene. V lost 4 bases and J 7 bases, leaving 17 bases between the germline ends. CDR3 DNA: TGTGCCAGCAGTGTGGAGGCCGAAGGTTTGGAGCAGTACTTC. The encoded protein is CASSVEAEGLEQYF.

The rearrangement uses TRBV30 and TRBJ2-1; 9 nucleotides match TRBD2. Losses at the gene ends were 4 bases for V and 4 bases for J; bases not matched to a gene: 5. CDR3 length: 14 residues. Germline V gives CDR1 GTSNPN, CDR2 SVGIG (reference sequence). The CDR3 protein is CAWKSGGRYNEQFF. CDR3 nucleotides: TGTGCCTGGAAAAGCGGGGGGAGATACAATGAGCAGTTCTTC.

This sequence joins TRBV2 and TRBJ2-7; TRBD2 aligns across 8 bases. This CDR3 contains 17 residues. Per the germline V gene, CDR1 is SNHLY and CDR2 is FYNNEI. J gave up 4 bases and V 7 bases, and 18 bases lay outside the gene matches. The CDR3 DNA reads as TGTGCCAGCATCCCCCCCGGGGGGGGGACGAAGATATACGAGCAGTACTTC. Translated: CASIPPGGGTKIYEQYF.

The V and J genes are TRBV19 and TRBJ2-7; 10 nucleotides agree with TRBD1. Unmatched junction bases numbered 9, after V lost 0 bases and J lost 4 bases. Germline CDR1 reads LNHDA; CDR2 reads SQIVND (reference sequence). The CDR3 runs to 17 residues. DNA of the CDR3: TGTGCCAGTAGTATAGACACCGGGACAGGGGACTTTTACGAGCAGTACTTC. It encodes CASSIDTGTGDFYEQYF. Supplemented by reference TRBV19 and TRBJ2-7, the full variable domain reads DGGITQSPKYLFRKEGQNVTLSCEQNLNHDAMYWYRQDPGQGLRLIYYSQIVNDFQKGDIAEGYSVSREKKESFPLTVTSAQKNPTAFYLCASSIDTGTGDFYEQYFGPGTRLTVT.

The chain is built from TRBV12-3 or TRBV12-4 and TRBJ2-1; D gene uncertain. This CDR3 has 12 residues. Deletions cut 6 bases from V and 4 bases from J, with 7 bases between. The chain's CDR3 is CASSSRYNEQFF. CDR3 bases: TGTGCCAGCAGCTCTCGTTACAATGAGCAGTTCTTC.

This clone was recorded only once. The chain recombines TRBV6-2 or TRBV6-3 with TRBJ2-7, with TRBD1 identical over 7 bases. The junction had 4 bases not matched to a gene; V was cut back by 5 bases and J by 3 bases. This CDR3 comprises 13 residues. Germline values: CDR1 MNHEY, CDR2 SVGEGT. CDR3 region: CASSKTGIYEQYF. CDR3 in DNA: TGTGCCAGCAGTAAGACAGGGATCTACGAGCAGTACTTC.

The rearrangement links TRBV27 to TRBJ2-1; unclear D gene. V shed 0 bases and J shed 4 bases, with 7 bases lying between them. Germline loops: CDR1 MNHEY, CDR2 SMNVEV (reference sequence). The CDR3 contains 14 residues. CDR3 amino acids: CASSLSPEYNEQFF. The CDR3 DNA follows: TGTGCCAGCAGTTTATCGCCCGAGTACAATGAGCAGTTCTTC.

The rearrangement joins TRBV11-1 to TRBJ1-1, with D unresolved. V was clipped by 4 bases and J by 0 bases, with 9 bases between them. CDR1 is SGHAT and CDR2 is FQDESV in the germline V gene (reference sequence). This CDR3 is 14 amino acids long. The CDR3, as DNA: TGTGCCAGCAGCTCTCGGGTCATGAACACTGAAGCTTTCTTT. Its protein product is CASSSRVMNTEAFF.

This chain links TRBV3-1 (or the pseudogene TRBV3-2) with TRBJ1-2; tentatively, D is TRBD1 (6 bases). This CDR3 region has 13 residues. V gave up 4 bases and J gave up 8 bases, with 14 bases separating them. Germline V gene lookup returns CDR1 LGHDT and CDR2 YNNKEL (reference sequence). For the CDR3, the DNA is TGTGCCAGCAGCCGGGTAGGGGGAGACGGCTACACCTTC. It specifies CASSRVGGDGYTF.

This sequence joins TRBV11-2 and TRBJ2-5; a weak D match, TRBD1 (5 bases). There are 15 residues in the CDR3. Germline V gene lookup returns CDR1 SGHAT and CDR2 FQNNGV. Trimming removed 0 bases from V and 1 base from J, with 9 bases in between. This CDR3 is CASSLDSQGQETQYF. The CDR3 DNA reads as TGTGCCAGCAGCTTAGACTCGCAGGGCCAAGAGACCCAGTACTTC.

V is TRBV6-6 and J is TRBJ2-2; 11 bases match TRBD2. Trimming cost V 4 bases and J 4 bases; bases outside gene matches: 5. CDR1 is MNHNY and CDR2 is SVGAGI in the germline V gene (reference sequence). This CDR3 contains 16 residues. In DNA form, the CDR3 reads TGTGCCAGCAGTTCGGGACTAGCGGAGCCCACCGGGGAGCTGTTTTTT. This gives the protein CASSSGLAEPTGELFF.

The CDR3 nucleotides read TGTGCCAGCAGTCCGGGACAGGGGTGGGTGTACGAGCAGTACTTC. Protein: CASSPGQGWVYEQYF. This chain connects TRBV6-5 to TRBJ2-7; 10 nucleotides agree with TRBD1. Germline V CDR1 and CDR2: MNHEY, SVGAGI. The CDR3 has 15 amino acids. Trimming at V came to 5 bases and at J to 4 bases, leaving 8 bases not matched to a gene.

DNA for the CDR3: TGTGCCAGCAGAGCAACAGGGAGCACAGATACGCAGTATTTT. The encoded protein is CASRATGSTDTQYF. The rearrangement uses TRBV2 and TRBJ2-3, with D perhaps matching TRBD1 (6 bases). The CDR3 totals 14 residues. V lost 6 bases and J lost 0, with 10 bases in between. Germline CDR1 and CDR2: SNHLY and FYNNEI.

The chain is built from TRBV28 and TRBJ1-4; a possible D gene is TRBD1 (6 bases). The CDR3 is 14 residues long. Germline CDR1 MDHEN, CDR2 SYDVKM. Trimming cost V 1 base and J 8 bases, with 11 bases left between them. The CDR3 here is CASSLSGAGEKLFF. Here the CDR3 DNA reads TGTGCCAGCAGTTTATCAGGGGCTGGCGAAAAACTGTTTTTT.

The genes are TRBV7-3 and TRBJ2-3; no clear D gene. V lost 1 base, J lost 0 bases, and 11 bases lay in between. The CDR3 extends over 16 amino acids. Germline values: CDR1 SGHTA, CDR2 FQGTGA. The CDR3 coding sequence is TGTGCCAGCAGCTTAAACGGCGGCGTTAGCACAGATACGCAGTATTTT. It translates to CASSLNGGVSTDTQYF.

CDR3 in DNA: TGTGCCACCAGTGGACCCGGGACTAGCGGGAGGGTAAACACAGATACGCAGTATTTT. The encoded protein is CATSGPGTSGRVNTDTQYF. The J gene is TRBJ2-3, the V gene TRBV24-1; 16 positions match TRBD2. This CDR3 has 19 residues. After removal of 5 bases from V and 2 bases from J, the junction contained 9 bases not matched to a gene. Germline V lookup: CDR1 KGHDR, CDR2 SFDVKD.

CDR3 region: CSVEDRGDEQFF. CDR3 bases: TGCAGCGTTGAAGACAGGGGCGATGAGCAGTTCTTC. V and J are TRBV29-1 and TRBJ2-1; TRBD1 might be the D (6 bases). Germline V lookup: CDR1 SQVTM, CDR2 ANQGSEA. The V end lost 0 bases, the J end lost 8 bases, and 8 bases lay between the germline ends. CDR3 length: 12 amino acids.

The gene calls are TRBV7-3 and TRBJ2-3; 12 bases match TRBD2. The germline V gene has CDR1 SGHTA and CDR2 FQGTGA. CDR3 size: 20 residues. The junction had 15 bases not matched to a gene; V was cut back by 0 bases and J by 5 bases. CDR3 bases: TGTGCCAGCAGCTTAACGGGTGGGGCTAGCGGGAGGGTGAGGATAGATACGCAGTATTTT. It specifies CASSLTGGASGRVRIDTQYF.

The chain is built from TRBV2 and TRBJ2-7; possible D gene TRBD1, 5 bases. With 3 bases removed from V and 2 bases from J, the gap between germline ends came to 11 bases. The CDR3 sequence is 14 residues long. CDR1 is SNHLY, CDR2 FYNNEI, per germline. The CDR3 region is CASSDNRFPYEQYF. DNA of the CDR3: TGTGCCAGCAGTGATAACAGGTTTCCCTACGAGCAGTACTTC. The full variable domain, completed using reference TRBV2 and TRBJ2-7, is EPEVTQTPSHQVTQMGQEVILRCVPISNHLYFYWYRQILGQKVEFLVSFYNNEISEKSEIFDDQFSVERPDGSNFTLKIRSTKLEDSAMYFCASSDNRFPYEQYFGPGTRLTVT.

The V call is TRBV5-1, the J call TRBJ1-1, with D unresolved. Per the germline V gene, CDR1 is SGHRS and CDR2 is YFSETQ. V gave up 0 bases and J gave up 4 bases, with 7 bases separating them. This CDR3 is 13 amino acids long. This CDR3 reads CASSLVRGTEAFF. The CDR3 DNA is TGCGCCAGCAGCTTGGTTAGAGGCACTGAAGCTTTCTTT.

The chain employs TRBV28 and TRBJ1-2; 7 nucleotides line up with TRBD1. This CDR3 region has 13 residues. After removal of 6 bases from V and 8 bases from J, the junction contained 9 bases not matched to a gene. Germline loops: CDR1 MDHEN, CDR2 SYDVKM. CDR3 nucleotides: TGTGCCAGCAGCTCAAGGGGGACAGCCGGCTACACCTTC. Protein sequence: CASSSRGTAGYTF.

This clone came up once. The DNA of the CDR3 is TGTGCCAGCAGCTTAGGGACAGACAGGGGGAATCAGCCCCAGCATTTT. Its translation is CASSLGTDRGNQPQHF. The chain carries TRBV7-8 and TRBJ1-5; the match to TRBD1 covers 9 bases. J lost 4 bases, V lost 1 base, and 5 bases had no gene match. The germline V gene encodes CDR1 SGHVS and CDR2 FQNEAQ. The CDR3 spans 16 residues.

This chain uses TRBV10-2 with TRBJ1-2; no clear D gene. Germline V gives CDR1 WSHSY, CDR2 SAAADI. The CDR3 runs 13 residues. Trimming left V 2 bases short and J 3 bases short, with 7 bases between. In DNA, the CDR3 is TGCGCCAGCAGTGAGGCGGATTACTATGGCTACACCTTC. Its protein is CASSEADYYGYTF.